The rows below give T cell receptor beta chains drawn from one sample of a study of cytomegalovirus exposure and HLA in healthy donors. Some clones are missing from TCRdb's copy, which holds only in-frame ones; the method was immunoSEQ multiplex PCR. Of 100,000 to 150,000 clones listed, around 76% are singletons. Material for sequencing was PBMCs. These receptors came from a male donor in good health and CMV-seronegative. CDR3s include the opening cysteine and the closing phenylalanine or tryptophan. Fields, in order: clone size, V gene, J gene, D gene, CDR3 DNA, CDR3 protein. The D gene is left open where the match is weak. Not every row has a clone size; where given, it reads once, few, many or a size class.

abundance: once; v_gene: TRBV30; j_gene: TRBJ2-2; d_gene: -; CDR3nt: TGTGCCTGGAGTGCAACGAACACCGGGGAGCTGTTTTTT; CDR3aa: CAWSATNTGELFF
abundance: -; v_gene: TRBV11-2; j_gene: TRBJ2-3; d_gene: TRBD2; CDR3nt: TGTGCCAGCAGCTTAGGACTAGCGGGTCCAGATACGCAGTATTTT; CDR3aa: CASSLGLAGPDTQYF
abundance: -; v_gene: TRBV4-1; j_gene: TRBJ1-2; d_gene: -; CDR3nt: TGCGCCAGCAGCCAAGATTTGTCACGAGACTATGGCTACACCTTC; CDR3aa: CASSQDLSRDYGYTF
abundance: -; v_gene: TRBV7-8; j_gene: TRBJ2-6; d_gene: -; CDR3nt: TGTGCCAGCAGTAAGACAGCTCCTGGGGCCAACGTCCTGACTTTC; CDR3aa: CASSKTAPGANVLTF
abundance: -; v_gene: TRBV28; j_gene: TRBJ2-1; d_gene: TRBD2; CDR3nt: TGTGCCAGCCCCCCGAGCGGGAGAAGACCAACCTACAATGAGCAGTTCTTC; CDR3aa: CASPPSGRRPTYNEQFF
abundance: -; v_gene: TRBV5-6; j_gene: TRBJ2-1; d_gene: TRBD2; CDR3nt: TGTGCCACAGCGGGGGGCCTTTACAATGAGCAGTTCTTC; CDR3aa: CATAGGLYNEQFF
abundance: once; v_gene: TRBV27; j_gene: TRBJ2-1; d_gene: TRBD1; CDR3nt: TGTGCCAGCAGCCCCGGGACAGCGACCTACAATGAGCAGTTCTTC; CDR3aa: CASSPGTATYNEQFF
abundance: -; v_gene: TRBV14; j_gene: TRBJ1-1; d_gene: TRBD1; CDR3nt: TGTGCCAGCAGCCCCCAAGGACAGGGAGACGCTTTCTTT; CDR3aa: CASSPQGQGDAFF
abundance: -; v_gene: TRBV7-8; j_gene: TRBJ1-5; d_gene: -; CDR3nt: TGTGCCAGCAGCTTAGACCTATATAGCAATCAGCCCCAGCATTTT; CDR3aa: CASSLDLYSNQPQHF
abundance: few; v_gene: TRBV7-9; j_gene: TRBJ2-7; d_gene: -; CDR3nt: TGTGCCAGCAGCCCCGGTCAGCAATCAAGCGCGTACTTC; CDR3aa: CASSPGQQSSAYF
abundance: few; v_gene: TRBV10-3; j_gene: TRBJ2-7; d_gene: -; CDR3nt: TGTGCCACCTCGCGCGGCAGCTCCTACGAGCAGTACTTC; CDR3aa: CATSRGSSYEQYF
abundance: -; v_gene: TRBV2; j_gene: TRBJ1-1; d_gene: -; CDR3nt: TGTGCCAGCAGTGAAGCGGCGCGGGGGGTAGGCTCGACTGAAGCTTTCTTT; CDR3aa: CASSEAARGVGSTEAFF
abundance: -; v_gene: TRBV28; j_gene: TRBJ1-5; d_gene: -; CDR3nt: TGTGCCAGCACCTTTACAGAGAGCAATCAGCCCCAGCATTTT; CDR3aa: CASTFTESNQPQHF
abundance: -; v_gene: TRBV5-1; j_gene: TRBJ1-2; d_gene: -; CDR3nt: TGCGCCAGCAGCCCCGTGGGGGGGAAGAAGGATTCTGGCTACACCTTC; CDR3aa: CASSPVGGKKDSGYTF
abundance: -; v_gene: TRBV29-1; j_gene: TRBJ1-1; d_gene: -; CDR3nt: TGCAGCGGCGACAGACTGAACACTGAAGCTTTCTTT; CDR3aa: CSGDRLNTEAFF
abundance: -; v_gene: TRBV7-9; j_gene: TRBJ2-2; d_gene: -; CDR3nt: TGTTCCAGCAGCGTCTCCGGGGAGCTGTTTTTT; CDR3aa: CSSSVSGELFF
abundance: -; v_gene: TRBV6-5; j_gene: TRBJ1-1; d_gene: TRBD1; CDR3nt: TGTGCCAGCAGTTACAGGACAGGTTACATGAACACTGAAGCTTTCTTT; CDR3aa: CASSYRTGYMNTEAFF
abundance: -; v_gene: TRBV2; j_gene: TRBJ2-3; d_gene: -; CDR3nt: TGTGCCAGCAGTGAGGCGATACCGGGACTGGCGGCAGATACGCAGTATTTT; CDR3aa: CASSEAIPGLAADTQYF
abundance: -; v_gene: TRBV19; j_gene: TRBJ2-7; d_gene: TRBD1; CDR3nt: TGTGCCAGTACCCCTCGGGGACAGGGGGCCGGAGAGCAGTACTTC; CDR3aa: CASTPRGQGAGEQYF
abundance: -; v_gene: TRBV5-5; j_gene: TRBJ1-5; d_gene: TRBD1; CDR3nt: TGTGCCAGCAGCCCGGACGACAGGGTAAGGTGGCAGCCCCAGCATTTT; CDR3aa: CASSPDDRVRWQPQHF